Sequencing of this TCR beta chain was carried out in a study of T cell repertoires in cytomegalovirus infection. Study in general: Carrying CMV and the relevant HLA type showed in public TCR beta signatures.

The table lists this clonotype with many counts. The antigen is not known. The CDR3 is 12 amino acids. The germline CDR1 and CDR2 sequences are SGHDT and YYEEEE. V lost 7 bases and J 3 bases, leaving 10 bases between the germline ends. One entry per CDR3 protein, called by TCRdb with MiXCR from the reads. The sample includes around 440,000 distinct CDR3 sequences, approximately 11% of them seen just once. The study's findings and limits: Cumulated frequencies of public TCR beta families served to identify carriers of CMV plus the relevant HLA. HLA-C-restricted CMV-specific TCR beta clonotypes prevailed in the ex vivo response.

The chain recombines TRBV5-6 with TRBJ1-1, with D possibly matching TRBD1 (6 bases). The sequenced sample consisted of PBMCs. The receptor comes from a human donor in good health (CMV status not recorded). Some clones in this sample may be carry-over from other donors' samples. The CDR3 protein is CASRQGYTEAFF. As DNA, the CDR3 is TGTGCCAGCCGTCAGGGGTACACTGAAGCTTTCTTT.